The 14 T cell receptor beta chains below were found in one sample sequenced in a study of cytomegalovirus exposure and HLA in healthy donors. The table came from immunoSEQ multiplex PCR; TCRdb's copy has only in-frame clones and leaves some out. The sample has 160,000 or so clones; roughly 91% are singletons. The sequenced sample was PBMCs. The source of these receptors is a man aged 18 to 29 in good health and CMV-seronegative.

The CDR3 DNA is TGCGCCAGCAGCCGTGCGTCTGGGGCCAACGTCCTGACTTTC. It specifies CASSRASGANVLTF. The chain links TRBV5-1 to TRBJ2-6; no definite D call. The CDR3 sequence is 14 residues long. Trimming stripped 4 bases from V and 1 base from J, with 6 bases between. Germline CDR1 reads SGHRS; CDR2 reads YFSETQ.

The CDR3 region is CASSLASGVYNEQFF. The CDR3 bases are TGTGCCAGCAGCTTAGCTAGCGGAGTCTACAATGAGCAGTTCTTC. The rearrangement uses TRBV7-6 and TRBJ2-1; D is possibly TRBD2 (6 bases). V was trimmed by 0 bases and J by 3 bases, leaving 9 bases between them. The CDR3 runs 15 residues. CDR1 and CDR2 from the germline V gene are SGHVS and FNYEAQ.

This clone was observed a handful of times. The chain has TRBV10-3 and TRBJ1-3, with TRBD1 matching 10 bases. The germline CDR1 and CDR2 sequences are ENHRY and SYGVKD. The CDR3 runs to 14 residues. V lost 5 bases and J lost 9; bases outside the gene matches: 7. The CDR3 sequence: CAISPGQGTITIYF. The CDR3 DNA reads as TGTGCCATCAGTCCGGGACAGGGGACTATCACCATATATTTT.

This clone was seen just once. The chain joins TRBV4-1 to TRBJ2-3; 8 positions agree with TRBD2. V lost 0 bases and J lost 6; bases outside the gene matches: 8. CDR1 and CDR2 (germline): MGHRA, YSYEKL. The CDR3 sequence is 16 residues long. CDR3 protein: CASSQEVTGGADTQYF. CDR3 DNA: TGCGCCAGCAGCCAAGAAGTGACGGGGGGGGCGGATACGCAGTATTTT.

The chain recombines TRBV27 with TRBJ2-1, with 14 bases that match TRBD2. This CDR3 comprises 15 residues. V shed 6 bases and J 8 bases; nucleotides not matched to a gene: 6. In germline, CDR1 is MNHEY, CDR2 SMNVEV (reference sequence). The CDR3 protein is CASSPGTSGSYEQFF. The CDR3 nucleotides are TGTGCCAGCAGCCCCGGGACTAGCGGGAGCTATGAGCAGTTCTTC.

This sequence joins TRBV5-1 and TRBJ2-3, with TRBD2 identical over 8 bases. The CDR3 sequence is 14 residues long. V shed 4 bases, J shed 6 bases, and the junction held 7 bases outside the gene matches. Germline CDR1 reads SGHRS; CDR2 reads YFSETQ. The CDR3 DNA reads as TGCGCCAGCAGCGACCCCTCGGGGGGGGATACGCAGTATTTT. Amino acids: CASSDPSGGDTQYF.

The gene calls are TRBV27 and TRBJ2-7; TRBD1 matches at 7 bases. The length of the CDR3 is 16 residues. V was pared by 2 bases and J by 0 bases, with 7 bases of the junction left unmatched. Germline CDR1 reads MNHEY; CDR2 reads SMNVEV (reference sequence). The CDR3 reads CASSLTSRGSSYEQYF. Written as DNA, the CDR3 is TGTGCCAGCAGTTTAACCTCCAGGGGGAGCTCCTACGAGCAGTACTTC.

This clone was seen only a few times. This chain uses TRBV6-4 with TRBJ2-1, with 7 bases identical to TRBD2. Per germline, CDR1 MRHNA and CDR2 SNTAGT. V lost 0 bases, J lost 8 bases, and 7 bases stayed unmatched. The CDR3 totals 15 residues. The CDR3 bases are TGTGCCAGCAGTGACTCTGCGGGGGAAACATATGAGCAGTTCTTC. As protein: CASSDSAGETYEQFF.

V usage is TRBV7-8 and J usage is TRBJ1-2; the D gene is possibly TRBD1 (6 bases). The ends were cut back, 0 bases at V and 4 bases at J, with 12 bases in the middle. The CDR3 is 15 residues long. Germline V gene lookup returns CDR1 SGHVS and CDR2 FQNEAQ. The CDR3 coding sequence is TGTGCCAGCAGCTTAGCGCGACAGGAACCCTATGGCTACACCTTC. Residues: CASSLARQEPYGYTF.

V gene TRBV5-1 combines with J gene TRBJ1-1; unclear D gene. The CDR3 length is 14 residues. Germline CDR1 is SGHRS and CDR2 is YFSETQ. V was clipped by 4 bases and J by 3 bases, with 13 bases between them. The CDR3 sequence: CASSPAGLDTEAFF. The CDR3 bases are TGCGCCAGCAGCCCAGCGGGGTTGGACACTGAAGCTTTCTTT.

The chain is built from TRBV5-4 and TRBJ1-1, with a possible D match to TRBD1 (5 bases). The CDR3 runs 16 residues. Germline CDR1 reads SGHNT; CDR2 reads YYREEE (reference sequence). V lost 0 bases and J 2 bases, leaving 14 bases between the germline ends. CDR3 DNA sequence: TGTGCCAGCAGCTTGGTTGGGGGGGAGTTCAACACTGAAGCTTTCTTT. This translates into CASSLVGGEFNTEAFF.

This chain connects TRBV28 to TRBJ2-1; 10 positions match TRBD2. CDR3 length equals 14 residues. Germline values: CDR1 MDHEN, CDR2 SYDVKM. V lost 5 bases to trimming and J lost 4 bases; unmatched junction nucleotides: 2. CDR3 in DNA: TGTGCCAGCAGTCTAGCGGGAGCTTACAATGAGCAGTTCTTC. It translates to CASSLAGAYNEQFF.

This sequence joins TRBV13 and TRBJ2-7; 8 bases align to TRBD2. The V segment lost 5 bases and the J segment 1 base; nucleotides outside the gene matches: 19. CDR3 size: 19 residues. Germline V CDR1 and CDR2: PRHDT, FYEKMQ (reference sequence). The CDR3 reads CASSLGRQRELDDSYEQYF. CDR3 in DNA: TGTGCCAGCAGCCTCGGGCGGCAGCGGGAGCTTGATGATTCCTACGAGCAGTACTTC.

This clone has only a few counts. The J gene is TRBJ1-6, the V gene TRBV6-5, with no clear D. The CDR3 extends over 16 amino acids. Germline values: CDR1 MNHEY, CDR2 SVGAGI. Trimming cost V 0 bases and J 6 bases, with 12 bases left between them. CDR3 sequence reads: CASSYSRRTANSPLHF. In nucleotides, the CDR3 is TGTGCCAGCAGTTACTCGAGGAGGACGGCTAATTCACCCCTCCACTTT.